Following are 30 T cell receptor beta chains from one sample sequenced in a study of T cell responses to AZD1222 COVID-19 vaccine. TCRdb's copy holds only in-frame clones and misses some; the assay was immunoSEQ multiplex PCR. The sample shows 83,000 or so clones, 88% of them seen only once. This specimen was peripheral blood, taken 28 days after the second AZD1222 dose. The receptors here all came from an adult who received the AZD1222 COVID-19 vaccine.

The CDR3 here is CASSLAGTVYNEQFF. CDR3 in DNA: TGCGCCAGCAGCTTGGCCGGGACAGTCTACAATGAGCAGTTCTTC. The J gene is TRBJ2-1, the V gene TRBV5-1; the match to TRBD1 covers 7 bases. This CDR3 comprises 15 residues. Germline V gives CDR1 SGHRS, CDR2 YFSETQ. V lost 0 bases to trimming and J lost 3 bases; unmatched junction nucleotides: 3.

The V and J genes are TRBV6-5 and TRBJ1-6, with a weak D call TRBD1 (5 bases). The CDR3 contains 15 residues. Trimming took 6 bases from V and 5 from J, leaving 14 bases between them. CDR1 and CDR2 from the germline V gene are MNHEY and SVGAGI. The CDR3 sequence is CASRPPGTNNSPLHF. The CDR3, as DNA: TGTGCCAGCAGACCCCCCGGGACCAATAATTCACCCCTCCACTTT.

V gene TRBV6-5 combines with J gene TRBJ2-5; the D is unclear. CDR1 and CDR2 from the germline V gene are MNHEY and SVGAGI. CDR3 length: 11 amino acids. The germline V and J ends were trimmed by 6 bases and 5 bases, with 7 bases remaining between them. CDR3 sequence (DNA): TGTGCCAGCAGAAGTAGCGAGACCCAGTACTTC. This translates into CASRSSETQYF.

This clone was observed a few times. This chain joins TRBV28 and TRBJ2-7; perhaps TRBD1 as D (5 bases). Germline V gene lookup returns CDR1 MDHEN and CDR2 SYDVKM. The length of the CDR3 is 16 residues. V lost 2 bases and J lost 0, with 14 bases in between. CDR3 in DNA: TGTGCCAGCAGTTTAAAAGGACAACCAAACTCCTACGAGCAGTACTTC. This codes for CASSLKGQPNSYEQYF.

In its sample, this clone was seen once. The chain uses TRBV19 and TRBJ2-2; D assignment may be TRBD1 or TRBD2 (5 bases each). CDR1 is LNHDA, CDR2 SQIVND, per germline (reference sequence). V lost 2 bases, J lost 4 bases, and 8 bases lay in between. The length of the CDR3 is 14 residues. CDR3 sequence: CASSIYGGTGELFF. CDR3 DNA sequence: TGTGCCAGTAGTATATATGGGGGCACCGGGGAGCTGTTTTTT.

The rearrangement uses TRBV12-3 or TRBV12-4 and TRBJ2-7; TRBD1 might be the D (5 bases). The CDR3 has 13 amino acids. The V end was cut by 3 bases, the J end by 7 bases, with 13 bases between. For the CDR3, the DNA is TGTGCCAGCAGTTTTAGGCAGGGTGAAGAGCAGTACTTC. Translation gives CASSFRQGEEQYF.

The gene calls are TRBV18 and TRBJ2-2, with 13 bases that match TRBD2. Germline-derived CDR1 and CDR2 are KGHSH and LQKENI. After removal of 3 bases from V and 6 bases from J, the junction contained 4 bases not matched to a gene. This CDR3 has 16 residues. CDR3 nucleotides: TGTGCCAGCTCACCCGGGACTAGCGGGATGGCCGGGGAGCTGTTTTTT. This encodes CASSPGTSGMAGELFF.

This clone was seen a few times. The chain links TRBV7-9 to TRBJ2-7, with 8 nucleotides matching TRBD2. This CDR3 has 15 residues. Germline CDR1 is SEHNR and CDR2 is FQNEAQ (reference sequence). V trimming: 1 base; J trimming: 0 bases; junction bases outside the gene matches: 2. CDR3 protein: CASSLVSGSSYEQYF. The CDR3 DNA sequence: TGTGCCAGCAGCTTAGTCAGCGGGAGCTCCTACGAGCAGTACTTC.

CDR3 sequence: CASSFGNGGYTF. In DNA, the CDR3 is TGCGCCAGCAGCTTCGGGAACGGAGGCTACACCTTC. The genes are TRBV5-1 and TRBJ1-2; D not resolved. Germline CDR1 reads SGHRS; CDR2 reads YFSETQ. The CDR3 covers 12 residues. Trimming removed 2 bases from V and 8 bases from J, with 10 bases in between.

The chain is built from TRBV6-6 and TRBJ1-2; the match to TRBD1 covers 7 bases. The CDR3 is 15 amino acids. The trim removed 4 bases at V and 3 bases at J, leaving 8 bases unmatched. Looked up from germline, CDR1 is MNHNY and CDR2 is SVGAGI (reference sequence). The CDR3 spells CASSLRGDSYYGYTF. The CDR3 DNA is TGTGCCAGCAGTTTAAGGGGGGACAGCTACTATGGCTACACCTTC.

This clone was recorded a few times. The rearrangement links TRBV9 to TRBJ1-1; D remains ambiguous. Germline V lookup: CDR1 SGDLS, CDR2 YYNGEE. Trimming stripped 4 bases from V and 1 base from J, with 14 bases between. CDR3 size: 15 residues. CDR3 in amino acids: CASSIPGLSNTEAFF. In DNA form, the CDR3 reads TGTGCCAGCAGCATTCCCGGGCTCTCGAACACTGAAGCTTTCTTT.

The gene calls are TRBV7-7 and TRBJ2-2; D might be TRBD2 (6 bases). Trimming removed 5 bases at V and 2 bases at J, with 15 bases between. The CDR3 has 16 residues. Germline V gives CDR1 SSHAT, CDR2 FNYEAQ (reference sequence). The CDR3 reads CASSPRTNLNTGELFF. CDR3 sequence (DNA): TGTGCCAGCAGCCCTAGGACTAATCTTAACACCGGGGAGCTGTTTTTT.

The CDR3 here is CASSQVIGEAGYTF. CDR3 coding DNA: TGTGCCAGCAGCCAAGTCATTGGGGAAGCGGGCTACACCTTC. V and J are TRBV14 and TRBJ1-2; D unclear. The length of the CDR3 is 14 residues. CDR1 is SGHDN, CDR2 FVKESK, per germline. Trimming removed 1 base from V and 8 bases from J, with 14 bases in between.

This chain links TRBV14 with TRBJ2-7; 15 bases agree with TRBD2. Per germline, CDR1 SGHDN and CDR2 FVKESK. V shed 3 bases and J 0 bases; nucleotides not matched to a gene: 0. The CDR3 extends over 16 amino acids. The CDR3 is CASSQGLAGGSYEQYF. In nucleotides, the CDR3 is TGTGCCAGCAGCCAGGGACTAGCGGGAGGCTCCTACGAGCAGTACTTC. Full variable domain (outside the CDR3, taken from reference TRBV14 and TRBJ2-7): EAGVTQFPSHSVIEKGQTVTLRCDPISGHDNLYWYRRVMGKEIKFLLHFVKESKQDESGMPNNRFLAERTGGTYSTLKVQPAELEDSGVYFCASSQGLAGGSYEQYFGPGTRLTVT.

V usage is TRBV28 and J usage is TRBJ2-4, with 8 nucleotides matching TRBD1. V dropped 10 bases and J dropped 1; count of bases not matched to a gene: 15. The germline V gene encodes CDR1 MDHEN and CDR2 SYDVKM. The CDR3 loop spans 17 amino acids. The CDR3 sequence is CATRGHDAAAAKNIQYF. DNA of the CDR3: TGTGCCACCAGGGGGCATGACGCTGCGGCGGCCAAAAACATTCAGTACTTC.

The chain carries TRBV2 and TRBJ2-6; TRBD1 aligns across 7 bases. This CDR3 has 14 residues. V shed 3 bases, J shed 5 bases, and the junction held 1 base outside the gene matches. Germline V gene sequence: CDR1 SNHLY, CDR2 FYNNEI. CDR3 nucleotide sequence: TGTGCCAGCAGTGACAGGGGGTGGGCCAACGTCCTGACTTTC. Residues: CASSDRGWANVLTF.

A single count supports this clone. The chain recombines TRBV2 with TRBJ2-1; 7 bases align to TRBD1. The CDR3 loop spans 14 amino acids. From germline, CDR1 is SNHLY and CDR2 FYNNEI. The J segment lost 2 bases and the V segment lost 6 bases, leaving 4 bases of the junction unmatched. CDR3 residues: CASRPGTAYNEQFF. The CDR3 DNA reads as TGTGCCAGCAGACCCGGGACAGCCTACAATGAGCAGTTCTTC.

This clone was detected once. The chain is built from TRBV19 and TRBJ1-1; TRBD1 agrees at 7 bases. This CDR3 comprises 15 residues. Germline CDR1 is LNHDA and CDR2 is SQIVND (reference sequence). V gave up 6 bases and J gave up 1 base; unmatched junction bases: 8. The CDR3 sequence is CASRAHRGENTEAFF. The CDR3 DNA follows: TGTGCCAGTAGGGCCCACAGGGGAGAGAACACTGAAGCTTTCTTT.

This clone has more than one count but fewer than ten. The DNA for the CDR3 is TGTGCCAGCAGGGATCCCCGACAGGGACGGCAGTATGGCTACACCTTC. Its translation is CASRDPRQGRQYGYTF. The J gene is TRBJ1-2, the V gene TRBV27; 7 bases are shared with TRBD1. Germline trimming cut 6 bases from V and 5 bases from J; bases unmatched to any gene: 15. The CDR3 is 16 amino acids. The germline CDR1 and CDR2 sequences are MNHEY and SMNVEV (reference sequence).

The V and J genes are TRBV19 and TRBJ1-1; 9 bases match TRBD1. The CDR3 is 15 residues long. With V trimmed by 4 bases and J by 3 bases, 6 bases remained unmatched. The germline V gene has CDR1 LNHDA and CDR2 SQIVND (reference sequence). CDR3 DNA: TGTGCCAGTAGTAACTCCGGGACAGGGTACACTGAAGCTTTCTTT. Its translation: CASSNSGTGYTEAFF.

The chain employs TRBV27 and TRBJ2-7, with 8 bases fitting TRBD1. Trimming took 5 bases from V and 6 from J; bases not matched to a gene: 3. The CDR3 contains 12 residues. Per the germline V gene, CDR1 is MNHEY and CDR2 is SMNVEV (reference sequence). The CDR3 protein is CASSLGTGEQYF. The DNA for the CDR3 is TGTGCCAGCAGTCTGGGGACAGGCGAGCAGTACTTC.

The chain combines TRBV3-1 (or the pseudogene TRBV3-2) with TRBJ2-1, with 13 bases that match TRBD2. This CDR3 spans 15 amino acids. The germline V gene encodes CDR1 LGHDT and CDR2 YNNKEL (reference sequence). Unmatched junction bases numbered 4, after V lost 4 bases and J lost 7 bases. The DNA of the CDR3 is TGTGCCAGCAGCCCCAGGACTAGCGGGAGTAATGAGCAGTTCTTC. It yields the protein CASSPRTSGSNEQFF.

The rearrangement links TRBV6-6 to TRBJ2-7; 8 bases are a match to TRBD2. CDR1 is MNHNY, CDR2 SVGAGI, per germline (reference sequence). J gave up 6 bases and V 2 bases, and 6 bases lay outside the gene matches. This CDR3 comprises 14 residues. CDR3 coding DNA: TGTGCCAGCAGTTACGCGGGAGGCCCTCGCGAGCAGTACTTC. Encoded protein: CASSYAGGPREQYF.

CDR3 region: CASSLPGQAGTGELFF. CDR3 bases: TGTGCCAGCAGCCTACCGGGACAGGCGGGCACCGGGGAGCTGTTTTTT. The rearrangement joins TRBV9 to TRBJ2-2; 8 bases are a match to TRBD1. V lost 4 bases, J lost 4 bases, and 9 bases stayed unmatched. The germline V gene encodes CDR1 SGDLS and CDR2 YYNGEE. This CDR3 contains 16 residues. Based on the CDR3 plus reference TRBV9 and TRBJ2-2, the full variable domain is DSGVTQTPKHLITATGQRVTLRCSPRSGDLSVYWYQQSLDQGLQFLIQYYNGEERAKGNILERFSAQQFPDLHSELNLSSLELGDSALYFCASSLPGQAGTGELFFGEGSRLTVL.

The chain uses TRBV5-4 and TRBJ1-1; the D gene is possibly TRBD1 (5 bases). Per the germline V gene, CDR1 is SGHNT and CDR2 is YYREEE (reference sequence). The CDR3 has 14 residues. V shed 2 bases and J shed 0 bases, with 8 bases lying between them. The CDR3 spells CASSLRGMNTEAFF. The CDR3 nucleotides read TGTGCCAGCAGCTTAAGGGGAATGAACACTGAAGCTTTCTTT.

This clone was counted once. V usage is TRBV7-9 and J usage is TRBJ1-1; tentatively, D is TRBD1 (6 bases). CDR1 is SEHNR, CDR2 FQNEAQ, per germline (reference sequence). Trimming removed 6 bases from V and 1 base from J, with 15 bases in between. The length of the CDR3 is 15 residues. The CDR3 protein is CASRGTGTRNTEAFF. CDR3 coding DNA: TGTGCCAGCAGGGGAACAGGGACGAGGAACACTGAAGCTTTCTTT.

The chain is built from TRBV5-1 and TRBJ2-3; D remains ambiguous. Trimming removed 3 bases at V and 4 bases at J, with 12 bases between. CDR3 length equals 14 residues. Per germline, CDR1 SGHRS and CDR2 YFSETQ. The CDR3 is CASSSVMGADTQYF. The CDR3 bases are TGCGCCAGCAGCTCCGTCATGGGTGCAGATACGCAGTATTTT. Using reference TRBV5-1 and TRBJ2-3 for the parts outside the CDR3, the full variable domain is KAGVTQTPRYLIKTRGQQVTLSCSPISGHRSVSWYQQTPGQGLQFLFEYFSETQRNKGNFPGRFSGRQFSNSRSEMNVSTLELGDSALYLCASSSVMGADTQYFGPGTRLTVL.

V usage is TRBV7-9 and J usage is TRBJ2-4; D unresolved. This CDR3 is 12 amino acids long. CDR1 and CDR2 (germline): SEHNR, FQNEAQ (reference sequence). V gave up 5 bases and J gave up 7 bases, with 9 bases separating them. The CDR3 protein is CASSPPYNIQYF. CDR3 bases: TGTGCCAGCAGCCCCCCTTATAACATTCAGTACTTC. Together with reference TRBV7-9 and TRBJ2-4, the CDR3 gives the full variable domain: DTGVSQNPRHKITKRGQNVTFRCDPISEHNRLYWYRQTLGQGPEFLTYFQNEAQLEKSRLLSDRFSAERPKGSFSTLEIQRTEQGDSAMYLCASSPPYNIQYFGAGTRLSVL.

The rearrangement links TRBV19 to TRBJ1-3, with unresolved D. The V end lost 4 bases, the J end lost 1 base, and 11 bases lay between the germline ends. Germline V gene lookup returns CDR1 LNHDA and CDR2 SQIVND (reference sequence). The CDR3 spans 15 residues. The CDR3 is CASSNLRGSGNTIYF. The DNA for the CDR3 is TGTGCCAGTAGTAACCTTCGGGGATCTGGAAACACCATATATTTT.

The chain couples TRBV11-2 to TRBJ1-2; TRBD1 agrees at 7 bases. CDR3 length: 11 amino acids. Germline lookup yields CDR1 SGHAT and CDR2 FQNNGV. Trimming took 10 bases from V and 4 from J; bases not matched to a gene: 3. CDR3 nucleotides: TGTGCCACCCAGGGGGTCTATGGCTACACCTTC. This gives the protein CATQGVYGYTF.